This T cell receptor beta chain was documented in a study of shared clonotypes between healthy human individuals (dated by TCRdb to the early 2020s). A note on the overall study: A couple of women and a few men aged 18 to 49 years were included in the cohort. For each donor, CD4 naive and CD4 memory were each given three plates, CD8 naive was given two plates, and CD8 memory was given one plate. Blood TCR repertoires of about five healthy adults were deeply sequenced to estimate repertoire size and the extent of clonotype sharing between individuals. Libraries were prepared and TCR repertoires were sequenced by different laboratories using diverse techniques, in order to increase sequencing depth and limit assay-specific biases. Leukapheresis yielded between about 0.85 and 9.5 billion PBMCs per donor. Broad study findings and their caveats: Sampling was limited to blood, and TCR repertoires in tissue likely differ from TCR repertoires in blood. Because the study included a small number of donors, the genetic and exposure-history diversity represented was limited. Higher generation probabilities were observed for clonotypes shared by all four sorted-subset donors than for non-shared clonotypes. Naive subsets generally had larger estimated clonotype richness than memory subsets. Rarefaction of sorted-subset datasets indicated incomplete sequencing despite the large sequencing depth. Pairwise subsampling led to the expectation that sequencing depth would affect the degree of clonotype sharing among donors. When a few donors were compared, the shared fraction of clonotypes was around 5% for naive CD4, about 4% for naive CD8, 2% to 2.5% for memory CD4, and roughly 0.4% for memory CD8.

A word on this clone: Its antigen is unknown. No base quality information exists; no much larger clone differs at one position.

Measured from the cysteine to the phenylalanine, the CDR3 is 15 residues long. Left in the record is the CDR3 DNA by itself, 45 bases read in frame from the first base. V is trimmed back by 11 bases and J by 6 bases, and the junction contains 10 bases that no gene match accounts for. CDR1 and CDR2 are read off the germline V gene (reference sequence) as LNHDA and SQIVND. Donors were healthy HIV-negative adults with no recently reported acute infections or vaccinations. Every donor was a Caucasian adult residing in Nashville, Tennessee, USA. CD4+ T cells were enriched by magnetic negative selection; naive cells were then positively selected on CD45RA, and the negative fraction formed the memory subset. Blood was collected by leukapheresis, and PBMCs were isolated by Ficoll-Histopaque density gradient centrifugation and then cryopreserved in liquid nitrogen vapor phase. Purity and quantity of every magnetically sorted T cell population were checked by analytical flow cytometry. From each sorted fraction, genomic DNA was isolated and quantified by UV absorbance on a Nanodrop 2000c.

Using the deep immunoSEQ assay, multiplex PCR amplified TCR CDR3 regions from genomic DNA. Extracted genomic DNA from each cell subset was spread evenly across all wells of several immunoSEQ 96-well plates, with each plate serving as a replicate. For sorted subsets, 150 to 250 ng genomic DNA, equal to 30,000 to 35,000 T cell genomes, was loaded into each replicate PCR. The purified libraries were quantified using a Qubit 3.0 fluorometer, sized with a Bioanalyzer 2100, and then quantified again using the KAPA Library Quantification kit. A separate single-read 150-cycle Illumina NextSeq 550 flow cell was used to sequence each immunoSEQ 96-well plate. In the authors' own workflow: The immunoSEQ output contained only junctional sequences without quality scores, so filtering could not match that applied to full-length reads. Sequences were annotated with PyIR, a Python wrapper for IgBLAST v1.9, using IMGT germline references to assign V/J genes and CDR3. Reads were filtered out if the reads had weak V/J assignments (E-value above 1e-6), no CDR3, stop codons, out-of-frame junctions, or ambiguous translated residues. V3J clonotypes were defined as sequences sharing the same inferred V gene, J gene, and CDR3 amino acid sequence. Percentage overlap between repertoires was calculated by dividing the number of shared unique clonotypes by the size of the smaller repertoire. Richness of each repertoire was evaluated using RTK rarefaction, the Chao1 estimator, and Recon v2.1 estimates of unobserved clonotypes. Generation probabilities were computed with OLGA for all TCRbeta clonotypes obtained by the gDNA method from several donors. The clones in this table, taken by TCRdb from immuneACCESS, are in-frame only. Not every clone is retained; where verified, under half of the shortfall comes from an unresolved V gene, and the cause of the rest is unknown. That table gives V, J and clone size, and the DNA gave D and trimming. This sample lists 2,500,000 or so clones; around 93% were detected once. In total, the top ten clones hold approximately 0.4% of the sample.

The receptor comes from a man aged 18 to 29 in good health. Some clones in this sample may be carry-over from other donors' samples. The sequenced material came from naive CD4+ T cells from PBMCs. Read against the paper, the sample's cell subset or site label means: CD45RA+ positively selected. The chain was built from TRBV19 and TRBJ2-2; 12 bases in between match TRBD1. Read as DNA, the sequence is TGTGCCGTACCCCGGGACAGGGGGCTCGCCGGGGAGCTGTTTTTT. Its amino acids are CAVPRDRGLAGELFF.